The rows below give T cell receptor beta chains drawn from one sample of a study of cytotoxic CD8 clonotypes in ibrutinib-treated CLL. Sequenced by immunoSEQ multiplex PCR; TCRdb stores in-frame clones only, minus some. The sample holds more than 55,000 clones; 65% to 75% are singletons and the top ten take about 39%. Sequenced here: PBMCs, sampled after 12 months of ibrutinib treatment. These receptors were taken from a human donor with chronic lymphocytic leukemia. CDR3s include the opening cysteine and the closing phenylalanine or tryptophan. D genes are given only for firm matches. Clone size is stated in some rows and not others, as once, few, many or a class when expanded.

clone size | J gene | V gene | CDR3 length | D gene | CDR3 DNA | CDR3 protein
many | TRBJ2-1 | TRBV6-6 | 12 | NA | TGTGCCAGCAGTACAGGGACTCTAGAGCAGTTCTTC | CASSTGTLEQFF
NA | TRBJ2-3 | TRBV6-1 | 11 | NA | TGTGCCGGAAGGAACACAGATACGCAGTATTTT | CAGRNTDTQYF
NA | TRBJ2-1 | TRBV2 | 14 | TRBD2 | TGTGCCAGCACTCGGACTAGCGGGATGAATGAGCAGTTCTTC | CASTRTSGMNEQFF
NA | TRBJ2-2 | TRBV7-3 | 14 | NA | TGTGCCAGCAGCACCCAAGGAAACACCGGGGAGCTGTTTTTT | CASSTQGNTGELFF
NA | TRBJ1-2 | TRBV5-1 | 11 | NA | TGCGCCAGCAGCGGGGTGGGAGGCTACACCTTC | CASSGVGGYTF
NA | TRBJ2-3 | TRBV18 | 15 | NA | TGTGCCAGCTCAAGGACCTCTACGTGGGCAGATACGCAGTATTTT | CASSRTSTWADTQYF
few | TRBJ2-2 | TRBV11-2 | 12 | NA | TGTGCCAGCAGCATTAATAACGGGGAGCTGTTTTTT | CASSINNGELFF
few | TRBJ2-2 | TRBV5-1 | 16 | TRBD2 | TGCGCCAGCAGCTTGGTCGGTAGCGGGAGCACCGGGGAGCTGTTTTTT | CASSLVGSGSTGELFF
few | TRBJ2-1 | TRBV7-2 | 16 | TRBD2 | TGTGCCAGCACCCAACTAGCGGGAGGGGGTTATGGTGAGCAGTTCTTC | CASTQLAGGGYGEQFF
NA | TRBJ2-3 | TRBV30 | 14 | NA | TGTGCCTGGAGCCAGGGGAGTCCCACAGATACGCAGTATTTT | CAWSQGSPTDTQYF
NA | TRBJ1-3 | TRBV5-1 | 15 | TRBD1 | TGCGCCAGCACCCGAACAGGGGGGTCTGGAAACACCATATATTTT | CASTRTGGSGNTIYF
NA | TRBJ2-1 | TRBV18 | 14 | TRBD1 | TGTGCCAGCTCACCGGACAGGTTCTACAATGAGCAGTTCTTC | CASSPDRFYNEQFF
NA | TRBJ1-4 | TRBV5-6 | 16 | TRBD1 | TGTGCCAGCAGCCAAATTACAGGGGGAACTAATGAAAAACTGTTTTTT | CASSQITGGTNEKLFF
NA | TRBJ2-1 | TRBV29-1 | 12 | TRBD2 | TGCAGCGCCGAAACTAGCGGCAATGAGCAGTTCTTC | CSAETSGNEQFF
NA | TRBJ1-1 | TRBV7-2 | 15 | NA | TGTGCCAGCAGCTTCTATTGGGGCAGTAACACTGAAGCTTTCTTT | CASSFYWGSNTEAFF
NA | TRBJ2-7 | TRBV27 | 13 | NA | TGTGCCAGTAAGACATCGGACAGCTACGAGCAGTACTTC | CASKTSDSYEQYF
NA | TRBJ1-1 | TRBV30 | 14 | NA | TGTGCCTGGACCCTTGGGGGACTGAACACTGAAGCTTTCTTT | CAWTLGGLNTEAFF
NA | TRBJ2-7 | TRBV28 | 13 | TRBD1 | TGTGCCAGCAGTTTGGACAGGTACTACGAGCAGTACTTC | CASSLDRYYEQYF
NA | TRBJ1-3 | TRBV2 | 13 | NA | TGTGCCAGCAGCAGGGGACGAGGAAACACCATATATTTT | CASSRGRGNTIYF
NA | TRBJ2-1 | TRBV13 | 16 | NA | TGTGCCAGCAGCTTAACTGCAGGGGAATCCTACAATGAGCAGTTCTTC | CASSLTAGESYNEQFF
NA | TRBJ2-7 | TRBV6-6 | 15 | TRBD1 | TGTGCCAGCAGTTCCGACAGGGTGACAACCTACGAGCAGTACTTC | CASSSDRVTTYEQYF
NA | TRBJ1-2 | TRBV6-1 | 14 | NA | TGTGCCAGCAGCAGGTCGACAGCCTTATATGGCTACACCTTC | CASSRSTALYGYTF
NA | TRBJ2-7 | TRBV6-5 | 16 | NA | TGTGCCAGCAGTTACTCCACAGCTACTACTACCTACGAGCAGTACTTC | CASSYSTATTTYEQYF
NA | TRBJ2-3 | TRBV9 | 19 | TRBD2 | TGTGCCAGCAGCGCCTCCACTAGCGGGAGGGCCCTTAGCACAGATACGCAGTATTTT | CASSASTSGRALSTDTQYF
NA | TRBJ2-3 | TRBV7-2 | 15 | NA | TGTGCCAGCAGCCGTGAGGGGAGAGACACAGATACGCAGTATTTT | CASSREGRDTDTQYF
NA | TRBJ1-2 | TRBV27 | 14 | TRBD1 | TGTGCCAGCAGTTCCGGAGCAGGGGGCTATGGCTACACCTTC | CASSSGAGGYGYTF
once | TRBJ2-1 | TRBV15 | 14 | TRBD1 | TGTGCCACCAGCATGGGACAGGTCTTTGATGAGCAGTTCTTC | CATSMGQVFDEQFF
NA | TRBJ1-4 | TRBV6-6 | 14 | TRBD1 | TGTGCCAGCAGTAGGGCAGGGGGAGGAGAAAAACTGTTTTTT | CASSRAGGGEKLFF
NA | TRBJ2-7 | TRBV7-3 | 14 | NA | TGTGCCAGCAGCTTAAGCCCCGGATCCTACGAGCAGTACTTC | CASSLSPGSYEQYF
NA | TRBJ2-7 | TRBV7-2 | 14 | NA | TGTGCCAGCAGCGTTGCTTGGGGCTCCTACGAGCAGTACTTC | CASSVAWGSYEQYF
NA | TRBJ1-4 | TRBV18 | 15 | TRBD1 | TGTGCCAGCTCACCCCGAGGGGGCATGGGTGAAAAACTGTTTTTT | CASSPRGGMGEKLFF
NA | TRBJ2-7 | TRBV19 | 13 | NA | TGTGCCAGTAGTTGGGGGAGCGCCTACGAGCAGTACTTC | CASSWGSAYEQYF
few | TRBJ2-7 | TRBV6-6 | 13 | NA | TGTGCCAGTTCTTTCCCCGGGGGCTCCGAGCAGTACTTC | CASSFPGGSEQYF